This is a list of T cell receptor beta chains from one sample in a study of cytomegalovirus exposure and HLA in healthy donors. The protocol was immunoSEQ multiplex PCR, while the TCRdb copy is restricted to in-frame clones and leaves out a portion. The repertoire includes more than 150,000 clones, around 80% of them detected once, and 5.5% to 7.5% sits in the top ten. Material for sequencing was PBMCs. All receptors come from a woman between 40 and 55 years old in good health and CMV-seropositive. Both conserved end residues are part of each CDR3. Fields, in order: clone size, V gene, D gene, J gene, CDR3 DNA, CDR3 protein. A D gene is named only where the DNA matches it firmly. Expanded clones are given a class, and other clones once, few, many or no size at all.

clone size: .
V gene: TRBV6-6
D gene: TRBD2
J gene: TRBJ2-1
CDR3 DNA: TGTGCCAGCAGTTACTACTCTAGCGGGACCTACAATGAGCAGTTCTTC
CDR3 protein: CASSYYSSGTYNEQFF

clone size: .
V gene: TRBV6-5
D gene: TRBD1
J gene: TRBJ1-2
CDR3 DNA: TGTGCCAGCAGTTACTTACACAGGGGCAATACCTATGGCTACACCTTC
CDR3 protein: CASSYLHRGNTYGYTF

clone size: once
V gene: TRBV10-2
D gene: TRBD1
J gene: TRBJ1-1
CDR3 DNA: TGCGCCAGCCGTCAGGGGGCCGGGAACACTGAAGCTTTCTTT
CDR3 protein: CASRQGAGNTEAFF

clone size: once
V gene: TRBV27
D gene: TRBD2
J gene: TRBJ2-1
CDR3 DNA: TGTGCCAGCAGCCGTGGACTAGCGGGGGTAGATGAGCAGTTCTTC
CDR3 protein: CASSRGLAGVDEQFF

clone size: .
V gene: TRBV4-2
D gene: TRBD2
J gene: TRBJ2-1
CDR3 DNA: TGTGCCAGCAGCCAAGGGGCTAGCGGGGGGTCCCATGAGCAGTTCTTC
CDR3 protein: CASSQGASGGSHEQFF

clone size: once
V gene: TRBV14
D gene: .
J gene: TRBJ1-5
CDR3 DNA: TGTGCCAGCAGCCAAAAAGATGGGGCACCCCAGCATTTT
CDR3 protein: CASSQKDGAPQHF

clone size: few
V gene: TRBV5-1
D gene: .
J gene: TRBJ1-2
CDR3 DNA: TGCGCCAGCAGCGACCCTCCGGACATCTATGGCTACACCTTC
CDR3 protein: CASSDPPDIYGYTF

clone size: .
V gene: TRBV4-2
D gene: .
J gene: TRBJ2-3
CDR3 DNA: TGTGCCAGCAGCCAAGATTTAACAGATACGCAGTATTTT
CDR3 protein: CASSQDLTDTQYF

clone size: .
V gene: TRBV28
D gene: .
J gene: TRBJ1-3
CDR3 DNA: TGTGCCAGCATAGGGGAATCGCTCTCTGGAAACACCATATATTTT
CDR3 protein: CASIGESLSGNTIYF

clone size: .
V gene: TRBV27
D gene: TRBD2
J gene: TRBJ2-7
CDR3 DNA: TGTGCCAGCAGTTTATTCGGACTAGGGTTGAGGGAGCAGTACTTC
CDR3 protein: CASSLFGLGLREQYF

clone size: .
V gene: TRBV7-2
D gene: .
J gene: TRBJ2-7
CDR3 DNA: TGTGCCAGCAGTCCTCAGGACTTTTACGAGCAGTACTTC
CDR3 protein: CASSPQDFYEQYF

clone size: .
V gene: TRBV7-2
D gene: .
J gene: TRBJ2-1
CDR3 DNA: TGTGCCAGCAGCGGCGCGGGGGCCAGGTACAATGAGCAGTTCTTC
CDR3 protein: CASSGAGARYNEQFF

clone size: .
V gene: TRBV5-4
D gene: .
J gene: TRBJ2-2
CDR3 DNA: TGTGCCAGCAGCAAGGGACTCCCGAGGACCGGGGAGCTGTTTTTT
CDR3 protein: CASSKGLPRTGELFF

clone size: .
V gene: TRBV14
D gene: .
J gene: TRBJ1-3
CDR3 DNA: TGTGCCAGCAGCCGACGAACAGAGATCTCTGGAAACACCATATATTTT
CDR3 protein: CASSRRTEISGNTIYF

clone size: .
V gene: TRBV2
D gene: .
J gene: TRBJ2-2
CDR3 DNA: TGTGCCAGCAGTGTGACAGCTTCGAACACCGGGGAGCTGTTTTTT
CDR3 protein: CASSVTASNTGELFF

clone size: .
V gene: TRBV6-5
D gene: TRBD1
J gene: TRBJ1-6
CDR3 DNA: TGTGCCACGGGGACCCAGGACAGGGTAAATTCACCCCTCCACTTT
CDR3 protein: CATGTQDRVNSPLHF

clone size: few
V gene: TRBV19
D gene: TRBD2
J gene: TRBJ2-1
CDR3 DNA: TGTGCCAGTAGTCTAGCGGGGGGGCCACCGTTCTTC
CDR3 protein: CASSLAGGPPFF

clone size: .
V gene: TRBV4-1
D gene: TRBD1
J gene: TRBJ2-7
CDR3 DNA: TGCGCCAGCAGCCAAGGGAGGACAGGGGGCTACGAGCAGTACTTC
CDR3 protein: CASSQGRTGGYEQYF

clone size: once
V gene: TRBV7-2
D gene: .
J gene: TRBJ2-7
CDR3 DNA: TGTGCCAGCAGCTTTTCTGCGGGCTCCTACGAGCAGTACTTC
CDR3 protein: CASSFSAGSYEQYF

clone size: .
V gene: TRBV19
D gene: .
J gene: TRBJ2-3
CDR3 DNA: TGTGCCAGTAGGGAGGCCAGCGGATACACAGATACGCAGTATTTT
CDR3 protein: CASREASGYTDTQYF

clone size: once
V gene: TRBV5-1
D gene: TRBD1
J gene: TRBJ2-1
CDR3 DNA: TGCGCCAGCAGCCCGTCCGGGACAGACTACAATGAGCAGTTCTTC
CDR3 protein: CASSPSGTDYNEQFF

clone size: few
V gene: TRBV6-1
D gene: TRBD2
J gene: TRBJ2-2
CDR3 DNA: TGTGCCGCTCAGACTAGCGCTAACACCGGGGAGCTGTTTTTT
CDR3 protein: CAAQTSANTGELFF

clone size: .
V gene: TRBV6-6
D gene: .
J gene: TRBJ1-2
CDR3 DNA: TGTGCCAGCAGTTACGGGGGCCAGGTTTCGGACACCTTC
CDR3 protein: CASSYGGQVSDTF

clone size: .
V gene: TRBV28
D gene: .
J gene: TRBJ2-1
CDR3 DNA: TGTGCCAGCAGTTCACCGAACACATACAATGAGCAGTTCTTC
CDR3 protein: CASSSPNTYNEQFF

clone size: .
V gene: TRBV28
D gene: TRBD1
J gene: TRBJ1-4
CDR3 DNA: TGTGCCAGCAGTTTCGGGGACAGGAGTAATGAAAAACTGTTTTTT
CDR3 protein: CASSFGDRSNEKLFF

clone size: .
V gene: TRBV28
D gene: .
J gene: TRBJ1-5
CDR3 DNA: TGTGCCAGCAGTTTGTCAGGGTATACCTACCAGCCCCAGCATTTT
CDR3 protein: CASSLSGYTYQPQHF

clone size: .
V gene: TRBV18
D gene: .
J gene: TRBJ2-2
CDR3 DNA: TGTGCCAGCTCACCACCGTCCCGGGCGGGCACCGGGGAGCTGTTTTTT
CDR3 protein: CASSPPSRAGTGELFF

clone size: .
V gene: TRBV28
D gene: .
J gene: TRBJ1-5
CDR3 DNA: TGTGCCAGCAGGGGGGGTGGCGGGCGCAATCAGCCCCAGCATTTT
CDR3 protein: CASRGGGGRNQPQHF

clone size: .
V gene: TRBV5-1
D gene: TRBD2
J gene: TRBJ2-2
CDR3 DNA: TGCGCCAGCAGCTTGGCCCAAATTGGACTAGCCAGCGGGGAGCTGTTTTTT
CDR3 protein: CASSLAQIGLASGELFF

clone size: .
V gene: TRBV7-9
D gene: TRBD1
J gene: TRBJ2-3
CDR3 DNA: TGTGCCAGCAGCACGGACAGGGGGAGTACAGATACGCAGTATTTT
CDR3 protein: CASSTDRGSTDTQYF